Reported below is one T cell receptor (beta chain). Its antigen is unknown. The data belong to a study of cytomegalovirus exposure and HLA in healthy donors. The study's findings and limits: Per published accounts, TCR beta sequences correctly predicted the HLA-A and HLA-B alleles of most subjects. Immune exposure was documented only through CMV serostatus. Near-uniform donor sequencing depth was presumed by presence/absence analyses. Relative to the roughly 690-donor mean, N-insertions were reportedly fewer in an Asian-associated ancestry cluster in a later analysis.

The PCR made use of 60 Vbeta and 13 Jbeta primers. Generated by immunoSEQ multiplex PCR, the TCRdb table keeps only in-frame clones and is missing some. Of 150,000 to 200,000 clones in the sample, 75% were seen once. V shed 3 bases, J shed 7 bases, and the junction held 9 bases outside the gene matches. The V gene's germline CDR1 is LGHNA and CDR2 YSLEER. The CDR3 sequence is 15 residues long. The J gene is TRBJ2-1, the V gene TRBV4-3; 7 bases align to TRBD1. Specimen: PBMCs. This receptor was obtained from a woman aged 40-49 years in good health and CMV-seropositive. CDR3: CASSQASGGWNEQFF. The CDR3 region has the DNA TGCGCCAGCAGCCAGGCTTCAGGGGGTTGGAATGAGCAGTTCTTC.